Presented here are 4 T cell receptor beta chains from one specimen sequenced in a study of blood T cells in healthy people across ages. Next came a second PCR, run for about 6 to 11 cycles, which used a sample-barcoded 5' primer along with a J-beta primer mix. TCRdb re-called the 5' RACE reads with MiXCR, one entry per CDR3 protein. The sample consists of about 1.6 million distinct CDR3 sequences, approximately 32% of them appearing once. Material: blood. The receptors come from a woman in her 30s in good health.

This clonotype came up a few times. The chain recombines TRBV5-7 with TRBJ1-6; unclear D gene. TRBV5-7 is recorded as an ORF, its role being uncertain. This CDR3 spans 17 amino acids. Trimming shortened V by 1 base and J by 0 bases, and 11 bases separated the two germline ends. The CDR3 nucleotides are TGTGCCAGCAGCTTGCTATCAGCGCGCTCCTATAATTCACCCCTCCACTTT. Its translation is CASSLLSARSYNSPLHF.

This clonotype was detected only a few times. J is TRBJ1-5 and V is TRBV6-2 or TRBV6-3; unclear D gene. CDR3 length: 14 residues. CDR1 is MNHEY and CDR2 is SVGEGT in the germline V gene. Trimming shortened V by 2 bases and J by 2 bases, and 7 bases separated the two germline ends. Here the CDR3 DNA reads TGTGCCAGCAGTTACAACCTTGGCAATCAGCCCCAGCATTTT. This codes for CASSYNLGNQPQHF.

This chain links TRBV12-3 or TRBV12-4 with TRBJ2-1, with 7 bases matching TRBD1. V dropped 6 bases and J dropped 1; count of bases not matched to a gene: 9. The CDR3 contains 16 residues. Here the CDR3 DNA reads TGTGCCAGCAGCACCAAGACAGGGTGGTCCTACAATGAGCAGTTCTTC. Translating it yields CASSTKTGWSYNEQFF.

The chain carries TRBV11-2 and TRBJ2-5, with 9 bases lining up with TRBD1. The CDR3 length is 15 residues. Germline V gene sequence: CDR1 SGHAT, CDR2 FQNNGV. Trimming cost V 5 bases and J 11 bases; bases outside gene matches: 15. The chain's CDR3 is CASSPAGTGWLEQYF. The CDR3 DNA sequence: TGTGCCAGCAGCCCCGCCGGGACAGGGTGGCTTGAGCAGTACTTC. Based on the CDR3 plus reference TRBV11-2 and TRBJ2-5, the full variable domain is EAGVAQSPRYKIIEKRQSVAFWCNPISGHATLYWYQQILGQGPKLLIQFQNNGVVDDSQLPKDRFSAERLKGVDSTLKIQPAKLEDSAVYLCASSPAGTGWLEQYFGPGTRLLVL.